This T cell receptor (beta chain) was documented in a study of blood T cell repertoires in COVID-19. Study-level information: T cells, B-cell-depleted T cells, or PBMCs provided the cDNA or gDNA that served as material.

Method: immunoSEQ multiplex PCR; TCRdb's copy keeps in-frame clones and lacks some. Of over 85,000 clones in the sample, 79% were seen once. The germline V gene encodes CDR1 SGHRS and CDR2 YFSETQ. CDR3 length equals 14 residues. V was pared by 0 bases and J by 0 bases, with 4 bases between. This clone was observed a handful of times. Sequenced input: peripheral blood. The TCR comes from a human donor in a cohort sampled during active COVID-19. The chain couples TRBV5-1 to TRBJ1-3; no definite D call. This chain's CDR3 is CASSLDNSGNTIYF. CDR3 sequence (DNA): TGCGCCAGCAGCTTGGACAACTCTGGAAACACCATATATTTT. Full variable domain (rest looked up from reference TRBV5-1 and TRBJ1-3): KAGVTQTPRYLIKTRGQQVTLSCSPISGHRSVSWYQQTPGQGLQFLFEYFSETQRNKGNFPGRFSGRQFSNSRSEMNVSTLELGDSALYLCASSLDNSGNTIYFGEGSWLTVV.